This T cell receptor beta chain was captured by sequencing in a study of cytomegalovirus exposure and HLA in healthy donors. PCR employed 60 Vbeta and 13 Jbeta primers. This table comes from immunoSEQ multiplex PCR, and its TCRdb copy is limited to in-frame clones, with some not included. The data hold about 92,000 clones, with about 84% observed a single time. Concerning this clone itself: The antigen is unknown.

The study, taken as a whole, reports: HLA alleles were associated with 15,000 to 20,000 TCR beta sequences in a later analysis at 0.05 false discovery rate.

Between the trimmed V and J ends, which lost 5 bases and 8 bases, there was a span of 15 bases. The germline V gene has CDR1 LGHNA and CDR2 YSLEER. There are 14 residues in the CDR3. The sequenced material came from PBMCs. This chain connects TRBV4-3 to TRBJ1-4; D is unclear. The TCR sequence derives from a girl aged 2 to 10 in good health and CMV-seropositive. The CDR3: CASSGSAGGEKLFF. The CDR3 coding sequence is TGCGCCAGCAGCGGCTCTGCAGGCGGGGAAAAACTGTTTTTT.